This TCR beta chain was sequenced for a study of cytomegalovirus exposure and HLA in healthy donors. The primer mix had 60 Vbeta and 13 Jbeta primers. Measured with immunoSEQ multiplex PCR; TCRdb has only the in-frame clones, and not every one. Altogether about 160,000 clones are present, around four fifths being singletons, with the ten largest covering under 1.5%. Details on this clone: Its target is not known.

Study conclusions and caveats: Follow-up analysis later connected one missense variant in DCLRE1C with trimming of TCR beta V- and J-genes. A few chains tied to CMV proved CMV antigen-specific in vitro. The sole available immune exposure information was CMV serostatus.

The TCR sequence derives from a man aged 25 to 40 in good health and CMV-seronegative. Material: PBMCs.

The CDR3 DNA reads TGTGCCAGCAGCTTAGCCCCGGGTGGGGGCTGGCAGCCCCAGCATTTT. Protein: CASSLAPGGGWQPQHF. The genes are TRBV7-2 and TRBJ1-5; possible D gene TRBD1, 6 bases. CDR3 length: 16 amino acids. Trimming removed 0 bases from V and 7 bases from J, with 16 bases in between. In germline, CDR1 is SGHTA, CDR2 FQGNSA.